This section outlines one TCR beta chain sequence together with its context. The antigen is undetermined. Not a single patient had been given any form of treatment at any point before undergoing thyroid surgery. Germline lookup yields CDR1 SGHRS and CDR2 YFSETQ. There are 12 residues in the CDR3. Trimming removed 0 bases at V and 7 bases at J, with 7 bases between. This sample is part of a study of metastatic and nonmetastatic thyroid tumors. Looking at the study overall: Blood and tumor or nodule tissue repertoires from malignant and benign thyroid patients were compared.

In the authors' workflow: The distant-metastasis classifier for papillary thyroid cancer was built from CDR3 differences across clinicopathological groups. MiXCR reprocessed the PCR reads for TCRdb. The V and J calls reflect TCRdb's pipeline rather than the authors' work. The sample shows under 75,000 clones, about 17% of them seen only once. Whole-study findings and limits: Patients with malignant thyroid tumors reportedly had significantly higher TCR beta diversity than those with benign nodules, in blood and tumor.

This clonotype was obtained from a female donor with papillary thyroid cancer or a benign thyroid nodule (not recorded which). Some clones in this sample may be carry-over from other donors' samples. The chain has TRBV5-1 and TRBJ1-2; D unclear. Sample: blood. The CDR3 loop reads CASSLDASGYTF. CDR3 nucleotides: TGCGCCAGCAGCTTGGATGCGTCTGGCTACACCTTC.